The T cell receptor beta chain under discussion was sequenced for a study of blood T cell repertoires in COVID-19. This CDR3 has 15 residues. V was cut by 4 bases and J by 0 bases, with 13 bases left in between. Germline CDR1 is SGHRS and CDR2 is YFSETQ. Method: immunoSEQ multiplex PCR; TCRdb's copy keeps in-frame clones and lacks some. There are some 160,000 clones in the sample; around 77% occur only once, and 6.5% lies in the top ten. Source material: peripheral blood. V usage is TRBV5-1 and J usage is TRBJ1-1; D unclear. The TCR sequence derives from a man aged 65 to 79 with active or convalescent COVID-19. The CDR3, as DNA: TGCGCCAGCAGCCCTGGAGAGCAATTGAACACTGAAGCTTTCTTT. This codes for CASSPGEQLNTEAFF.